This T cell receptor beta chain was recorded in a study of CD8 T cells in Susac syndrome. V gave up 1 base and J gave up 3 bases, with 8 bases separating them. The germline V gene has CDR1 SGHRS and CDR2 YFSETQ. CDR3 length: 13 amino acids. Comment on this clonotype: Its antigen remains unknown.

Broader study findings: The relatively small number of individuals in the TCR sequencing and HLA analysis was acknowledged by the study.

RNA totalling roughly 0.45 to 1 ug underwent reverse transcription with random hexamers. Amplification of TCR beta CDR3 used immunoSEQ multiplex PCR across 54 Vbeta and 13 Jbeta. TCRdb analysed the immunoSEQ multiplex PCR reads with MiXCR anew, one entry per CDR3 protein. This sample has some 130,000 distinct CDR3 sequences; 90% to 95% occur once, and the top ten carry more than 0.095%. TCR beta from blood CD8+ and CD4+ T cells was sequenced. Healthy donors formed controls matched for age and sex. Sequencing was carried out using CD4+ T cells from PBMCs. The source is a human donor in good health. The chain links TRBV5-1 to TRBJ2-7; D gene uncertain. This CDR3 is CASSLSNNYEQYF. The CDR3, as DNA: TGCGCCAGCAGCTTGTCCAACAACTACGAGCAGTACTTC.